The source of this T cell receptor (beta chain) is a study of metastatic and nonmetastatic thyroid tumors. Study-level information: Peripheral blood and tumor or nodule samples from malignant and benign thyroid patients were compared. Findings of the study overall: Significantly higher TCR beta diversity was reportedly seen in malignant thyroid tumors than benign nodules, in blood and tumor.

Each patient came to thyroid surgery without any prior treatment (of any kind). Per the study methods: Between-group CDR3 differences, defined by clinicopathological status, yielded a distant-metastasis classifier for papillary thyroid cancer. TCRdb re-analyzed the PCR reads using MiXCR. These V and J calls originate from TCRdb's pipeline instead of the authors' own analysis. The sample consists of about 40,000 clones, about an eighth of them appearing once. This clone was seen many times. Its antigen remains unidentified. A single base separates this from a much larger clone, so it may be a read error. Trimming left V 8 bases short and J 9 bases short, with 17 bases between. The germline V gene has CDR1 MNHNS and CDR2 SASEGT. This CDR3 spans 13 amino acids.

Sequenced: blood. The chain has TRBV6-1 and TRBJ1-5; D might be TRBD1 (5 bases). This receptor was obtained from a female donor with papillary thyroid cancer or a benign thyroid nodule (not recorded which). Some clones in this sample may be carry-over from other donors' samples. CDR3 amino acids: CASENRLDRPQHF. The CDR3 nucleotides read TGTGCCAGCGAGAACAGGCTCGATCGGCCCCAGCATTTT.